The source of this T cell receptor (beta chain) is a study of spatial heterogeneity in lung cancer. Study-level findings and limits: Ubiquitous, expanded tumor-derived TCRs were more frequently observed in blood at resection than at follow-up.

TCRdb processed the 5' RACE reads anew with MiXCR; each CDR3 protein has one entry. Here the sample spans some 83,000 distinct CDR3 sequences, 15% to 20% being singletons. As to time point: sample taken at primary tumor resection. Without sorting, whole RNA was sequenced from tumor, nontumor lung or frozen PBMC. For this clonotype: The antigen is undetermined.

This material consisted of PBMCs, taken at surgery. The receptor was isolated from a male donor with early-stage non-small cell lung cancer.

In nucleotides, the CDR3 is TGTGCCAGCAGCCTAACCGCGAGGCGGTACGAGCAGTACTTC. Translation: CASSLTARRYEQYF. This chain joins TRBV7-2 and TRBJ2-7, with unresolved D. This CDR3 has 14 amino acids. The germline gives CDR1 SGHTA, CDR2 FQGNSA. The ends were cut back, 5 bases at V and 4 bases at J, with 15 bases in the middle.